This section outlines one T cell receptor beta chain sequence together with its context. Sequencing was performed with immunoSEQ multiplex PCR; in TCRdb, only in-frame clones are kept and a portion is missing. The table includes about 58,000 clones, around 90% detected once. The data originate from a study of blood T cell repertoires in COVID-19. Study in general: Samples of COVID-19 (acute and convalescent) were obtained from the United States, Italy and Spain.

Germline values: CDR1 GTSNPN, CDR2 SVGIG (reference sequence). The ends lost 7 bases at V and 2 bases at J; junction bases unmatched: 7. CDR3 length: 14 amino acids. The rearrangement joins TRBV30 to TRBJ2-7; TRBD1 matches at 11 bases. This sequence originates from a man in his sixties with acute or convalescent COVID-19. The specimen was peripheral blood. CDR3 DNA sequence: TGTGCCTTTACTCCGGGACAGGGGGCCTACGAGCAGTACTTC. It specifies CAFTPGQGAYEQYF.